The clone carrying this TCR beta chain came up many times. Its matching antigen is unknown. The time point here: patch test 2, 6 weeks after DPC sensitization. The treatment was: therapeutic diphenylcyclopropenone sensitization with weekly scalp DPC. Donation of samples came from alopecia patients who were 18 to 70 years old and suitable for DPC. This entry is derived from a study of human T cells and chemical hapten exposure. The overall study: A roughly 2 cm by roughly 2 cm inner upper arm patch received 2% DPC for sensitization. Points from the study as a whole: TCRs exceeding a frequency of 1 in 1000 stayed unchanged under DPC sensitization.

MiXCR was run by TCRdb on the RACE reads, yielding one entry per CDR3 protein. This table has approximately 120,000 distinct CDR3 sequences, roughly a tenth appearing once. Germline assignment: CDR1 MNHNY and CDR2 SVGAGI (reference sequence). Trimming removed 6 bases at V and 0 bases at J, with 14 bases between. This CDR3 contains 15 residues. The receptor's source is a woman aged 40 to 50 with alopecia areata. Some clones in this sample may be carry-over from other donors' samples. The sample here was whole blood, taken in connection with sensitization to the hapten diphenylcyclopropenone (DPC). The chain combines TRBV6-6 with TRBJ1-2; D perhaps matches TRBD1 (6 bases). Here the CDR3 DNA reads TGTGCCAGCAGCGCGGACAGTCCAACTAACTATGGCTACACCTTC. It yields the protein CASSADSPTNYGYTF.